This T cell receptor beta chain was sequenced for a study of T cells after posttransplantation cyclophosphamide. The CDR3 has 12 amino acids. The germline gives CDR1 MGHRA, CDR2 YSYEKL. V lost 4 bases, J lost 8 bases, and 8 bases lay in between. Clones were sequenced by immunoSEQ multiplex PCR, and TCRdb holds only the in-frame ones, with some missing. This sample has about 33,000 clones, each found more than once. Whole-study findings and limits: TRB overlap between skin or GI tissue T cells and blood was limited.

This clone was recorded at least ten times. The antigen is unknown. The clonotype was recovered from a girl aged 10 to 17 in good health, CMV-negative, and a related stem cell transplant donor. The chain has TRBV4-1 and TRBJ1-4; D is uncertain. The specimen was PBMCs. CDR3 coding DNA: TGCGCCAGCAGCCCAAAACACGAAAAACTGTTTTTT. Protein: CASSPKHEKLFF.